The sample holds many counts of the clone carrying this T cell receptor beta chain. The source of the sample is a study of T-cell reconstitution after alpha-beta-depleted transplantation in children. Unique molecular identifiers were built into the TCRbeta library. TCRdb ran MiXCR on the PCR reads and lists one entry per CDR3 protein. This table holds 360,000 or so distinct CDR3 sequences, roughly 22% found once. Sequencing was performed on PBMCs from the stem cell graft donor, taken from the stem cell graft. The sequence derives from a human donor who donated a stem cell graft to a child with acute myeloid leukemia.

CDR3 sequence reads: CASSTPGGNIQYF. Written as DNA, the CDR3 is TGTGCCAGCAGCACCCCAGGGGGAAACATTCAGTACTTC. This chain links TRBV28 with TRBJ2-4, with 7 bases aligning to TRBD1. CDR3 size: 13 residues. Germline CDR1 MDHEN, CDR2 SYDVKM. With V trimmed by 6 bases and J by 6 bases, 5 bases remained unmatched. Full variable domain (remainder filled in from reference TRBV28 and TRBJ2-4): DVKVTQSSRYLVKRTGEKVFLECVQDMDHENMFWYRQDPGLGLRLIYFSYDVKMKEKGDIPEGYSVSREKKERFSLILESASTNQTSMYLCASSTPGGNIQYFGAGTRLSVL.